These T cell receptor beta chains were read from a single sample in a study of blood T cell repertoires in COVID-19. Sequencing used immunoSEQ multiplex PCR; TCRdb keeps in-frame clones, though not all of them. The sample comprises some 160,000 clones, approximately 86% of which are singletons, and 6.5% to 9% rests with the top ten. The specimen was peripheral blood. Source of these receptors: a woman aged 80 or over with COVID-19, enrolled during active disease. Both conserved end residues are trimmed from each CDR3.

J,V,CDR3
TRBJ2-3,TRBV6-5,ASSYRRGTDTQY
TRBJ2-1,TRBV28,ASTGTFPYNEQF
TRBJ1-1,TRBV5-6,ASSYGSWARTEAF
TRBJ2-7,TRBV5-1,ASREVDYEQY
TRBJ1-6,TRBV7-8,ASSGGWGDNSPLH
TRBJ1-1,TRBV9,ASSVDNHAEAF
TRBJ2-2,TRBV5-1,ASSLPLGATGELF
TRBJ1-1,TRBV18,ASSRAYQGGLNTEAF
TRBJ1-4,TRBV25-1,ASSEYPGRGDEKLF
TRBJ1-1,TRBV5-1,ASSLLGARGTEAF
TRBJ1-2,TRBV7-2,ASSLAPGQGAVGGYT
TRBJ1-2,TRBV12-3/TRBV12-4,ASSPPTSNGYT
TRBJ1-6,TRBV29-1,SVGQGGNSPLH
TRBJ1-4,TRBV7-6,ASSSWTGGKGEKLF
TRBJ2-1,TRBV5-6,ASSRKLRDWEQF
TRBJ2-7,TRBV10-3,AISGGGASYEQY
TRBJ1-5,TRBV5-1,ASSLGVGNSNQPQH